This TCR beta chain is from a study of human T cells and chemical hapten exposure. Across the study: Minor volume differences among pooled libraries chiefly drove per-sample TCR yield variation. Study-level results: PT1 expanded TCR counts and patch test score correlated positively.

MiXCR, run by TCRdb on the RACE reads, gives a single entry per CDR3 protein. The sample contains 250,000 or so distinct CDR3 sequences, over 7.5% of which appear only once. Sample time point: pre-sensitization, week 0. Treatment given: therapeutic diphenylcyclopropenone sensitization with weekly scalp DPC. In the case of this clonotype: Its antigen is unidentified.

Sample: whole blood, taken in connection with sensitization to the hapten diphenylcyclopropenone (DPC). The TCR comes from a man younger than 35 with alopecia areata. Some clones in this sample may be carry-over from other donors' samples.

CDR3 sequence reads: CSARPLQGNNQPQHF. In nucleotides, the CDR3 is TGCAGTGCTAGGCCCCTCCAGGGAAACAATCAGCCCCAGCATTTT. The chain employs TRBV20-1 and TRBJ1-5, with D perhaps matching TRBD1 (5 bases). Germline assignment: CDR1 DFQATT and CDR2 SNEGSKA (reference sequence). The CDR3 extends over 15 amino acids. V lost 3 bases, J lost 3 bases, and 15 bases lay in between.